The rows below give T cell receptor beta chains drawn from one sample of a study of identical twins. TCRdb passed the 5' RACE reads through MiXCR, listing each CDR3 protein once. The sample lists more than 400,000 distinct CDR3 sequences; 13% to 15% were seen once. The same sample was also used in a study of yellow fever vaccine responses in identical twins.

Sequences were obtained from CD4+ T cells sorted from blood. These receptors originate from a woman aged 18-35 years in good health. The CDR3 runs from the conserved cysteine through the conserved F or W. Each record gives: D gene, J gene, clone size, CDR3 length, V gene, CDR3 protein, CDR3 DNA. A D gene is named only where the DNA matches it firmly. Clone sizes are given selectively: once, few, many, or a class where the clone is expanded.

D: .
J: TRBJ2-7
size: .
length: 16
V: TRBV28
CDR3: CASTNRIGQFSYEQYF
DNA: TGTGCCAGCACTAACAGAATCGGACAGTTCTCCTACGAGCAGTACTTC

D: TRBD1
J: TRBJ2-7
size: few
length: 15
V: TRBV6-5
CDR3: CASSYSPGQGHEQYF
DNA: TGTGCCAGCAGTTACTCGCCGGGACAGGGCCACGAGCAGTACTTC

D: .
J: TRBJ1-4
size: few
length: 13
V: TRBV15
CDR3: CATSRRREEKLFF
DNA: TGTGCCACCAGCAGAAGGAGGGAAGAAAAACTGTTTTTT

D: TRBD2
J: TRBJ2-1
size: .
length: 18
V: TRBV12-3/TRBV12-4
CDR3: CASSPPRGVGRTYNEQFF
DNA: TGTGCCAGCAGCCCGCCCCGGGGGGTCGGAAGGACCTACAATGAGCAGTTCTTC

D: .
J: TRBJ2-1
size: few
length: 13
V: TRBV19
CDR3: CASSIGPNNEQFF
DNA: TGTGCCAGTAGTATTGGGCCGAACAATGAGCAGTTCTTC

D: .
J: TRBJ2-7
size: few
length: 15
V: TRBV18
CDR3: CASSPVQGSGYEQYF
DNA: TGTGCCAGCTCACCAGTACAGGGTTCTGGCTACGAGCAGTACTTC

D: .
J: TRBJ2-4
size: .
length: 13
V: TRBV5-1
CDR3: CASSPNVENIQYF
DNA: TGCGCCAGCAGCCCCAACGTCGAGAACATTCAGTACTTC

D: .
J: TRBJ2-2
size: .
length: 15
V: TRBV12-3/TRBV12-4
CDR3: CASSGAVGGSGELFF
DNA: TGTGCCAGCAGTGGCGCAGTAGGGGGGTCCGGGGAGCTGTTTTTT

D: TRBD2
J: TRBJ2-2
size: .
length: 15
V: TRBV6-1
CDR3: CASRPSGVGTGELFF
DNA: TGTGCCAGCAGGCCTAGCGGGGTAGGGACCGGGGAGCTGTTTTTT

D: .
J: TRBJ2-5
size: .
length: 13
V: TRBV5-1
CDR3: CASTLSVGETQYF
DNA: TGCGCCAGCACCCTATCGGTGGGGGAGACCCAGTACTTC

D: .
J: TRBJ2-3
size: .
length: 14
V: TRBV6-1
CDR3: CASQGRRRADTQYF
DNA: TGTGCCAGCCAAGGACGGAGGCGGGCAGATACGCAGTATTTT

D: .
J: TRBJ2-1
size: few
length: 14
V: TRBV7-8
CDR3: CASSLGDHGYEQFF
DNA: TGTGCCAGCAGCTTAGGGGACCATGGGTATGAGCAGTTCTTC

D: .
J: TRBJ2-1
size: few
length: 19
V: TRBV21-1
CDR3: CASSKAPKVTGVPYNEQFF
DNA: TGTGCCAGCAGCAAAGCTCCGAAAGTGACAGGGGTTCCCTACAATGAGCAGTTCTTC

D: .
J: TRBJ1-5
size: .
length: 14
V: TRBV5-6
CDR3: CASSLRGADQPQHF
DNA: TGTGCCAGCAGCTTGAGGGGGGCGGATCAGCCCCAGCATTTT

D: TRBD2
J: TRBJ2-5
size: .
length: 16
V: TRBV3-1
CDR3: CASSLSSGRSQETQYF
DNA: TGTGCCAGCAGCCTAAGTAGCGGGAGAAGCCAAGAGACCCAGTACTTC

D: TRBD2
J: TRBJ2-3
size: .
length: 13
V: TRBV5-1
CDR3: CASAREGSDTQYF
DNA: TGCGCCAGCGCGCGGGAGGGTTCAGATACGCAGTATTTT

D: .
J: TRBJ1-4
size: few
length: 15
V: TRBV29-1
CDR3: CSVEEMEISSRKLFF
DNA: TGCAGCGTTGAAGAGATGGAGATAAGTAGCCGAAAACTGTTTTTT

D: .
J: TRBJ1-4
size: .
length: 14
V: TRBV7-6
CDR3: CASSLGGWGEKLFF
DNA: TGTGCCAGCAGCTTAGGAGGATGGGGTGAAAAACTGTTTTTT

D: TRBD2
J: TRBJ2-1
size: many
length: 17
V: TRBV29-1
CDR3: CSGPHGRDEGSYNEQFF
DNA: TGCAGCGGCCCCCACGGGAGGGATGAAGGCTCCTACAATGAGCAGTTCTTC

D: TRBD2
J: TRBJ2-1
size: .
length: 16
V: TRBV9
CDR3: CASSPVRTSGRNEQFF
DNA: TGTGCCAGCAGCCCCGTTAGGACTAGCGGGAGAAATGAGCAGTTCTTC

D: TRBD2
J: TRBJ2-1
size: .
length: 14
V: TRBV24-1
CDR3: CATSDLAGGFEQFF
DNA: TGTGCCACCAGTGATTTAGCGGGAGGTTTTGAGCAGTTCTTC

D: .
J: TRBJ2-3
size: .
length: 18
V: TRBV20-1
CDR3: CSARDLVGTKKSRDTQYF
DNA: TGCAGTGCTAGAGATCTCGTTGGGACCAAAAAATCACGAGATACGCAGTATTTT

D: .
J: TRBJ2-6
size: .
length: 19
V: TRBV6-1
CDR3: CASRKARDKIFSGANVLTF
DNA: TGTGCCAGCAGAAAAGCGCGGGACAAAATATTCTCTGGGGCCAACGTCCTGACTTTC

D: .
J: TRBJ2-1
size: few
length: 15
V: TRBV25-1
CDR3: CASSEYTPPVTEQFF
DNA: TGTGCCAGCAGTGAATATACGCCCCCGGTGACCGAGCAGTTCTTC

D: .
J: TRBJ2-1
size: few
length: 14
V: TRBV5-1
CDR3: CASTPSISYNEQFF
DNA: TGCGCCAGCACCCCTAGCATCTCCTACAATGAGCAGTTCTTC

D: TRBD2
J: TRBJ2-7
size: .
length: 14
V: TRBV19
CDR3: CASSRGLDSHEQYF
DNA: TGTGCCAGTAGTAGGGGACTAGATTCCCACGAGCAGTACTTC

D: TRBD1
J: TRBJ2-3
size: once
length: 18
V: TRBV12-3/TRBV12-4
CDR3: CAICYRPGTEGSTDTQYF
DNA: TGTGCCATCTGTTATCGCCCTGGGACAGAAGGAAGCACAGATACGCAGTATTTT

D: .
J: TRBJ2-7
size: .
length: 14
V: TRBV7-2
CDR3: CASSPSSESYEQYF
DNA: TGTGCCAGCAGCCCAAGCTCCGAGTCCTACGAGCAGTACTTC

D: .
J: TRBJ1-6
size: .
length: 14
V: TRBV5-5
CDR3: CASSFGTSNSPLHF
DNA: TGTGCCAGCAGCTTTGGGACGTCAAATTCACCCCTCCACTTT

D: TRBD1
J: TRBJ1-1
size: .
length: 16
V: TRBV7-9
CDR3: CASSSAGQAKNTEAFF
DNA: TGTGCCAGCAGCTCCGCCGGACAGGCGAAGAACACTGAAGCTTTCTTT

D: .
J: TRBJ2-3
size: .
length: 14
V: TRBV5-1
CDR3: CASGAGALGDTQYF
DNA: TGCGCCAGCGGCGCGGGGGCTCTTGGTGATACGCAGTATTTT

D: .
J: TRBJ2-3
size: .
length: 13
V: TRBV7-8
CDR3: CASMWGRTDTQYF
DNA: TGTGCCAGCATGTGGGGCAGGACAGATACGCAGTATTTT

D: .
J: TRBJ1-2
size: .
length: 14
V: TRBV6-1
CDR3: CASSAGQAGQGYTF
DNA: TGTGCCAGCAGTGCAGGTCAGGCAGGGCAAGGCTACACCTTC

D: .
J: TRBJ2-2
size: .
length: 15
V: TRBV12-3/TRBV12-4
CDR3: CASRTGVVITGELFF
DNA: TGTGCCAGCAGAACGGGGGTGGTGATCACCGGGGAGCTGTTTTTT

D: .
J: TRBJ2-7
size: .
length: 14
V: TRBV2
CDR3: CASSGRPGMGEQYF
DNA: TGTGCCAGCAGTGGGAGGCCGGGGATGGGGGAGCAGTACTTC

D: .
J: TRBJ2-7
size: few
length: 12
V: TRBV28
CDR3: CASQGLAYEQYF
DNA: TGTGCCAGCCAAGGACTGGCCTACGAGCAGTACTTC

D: .
J: TRBJ2-5
size: few
length: 13
V: TRBV12-3/TRBV12-4
CDR3: CASSRSGGATQYF
DNA: TGTGCCAGCAGTCGGTCGGGGGGCGCGACCCAGTACTTC

D: TRBD2
J: TRBJ2-2
size: few
length: 16
V: TRBV5-1
CDR3: CASSKLAGANTGELFF
DNA: TGCGCCAGCAGCAAACTAGCGGGAGCGAACACCGGGGAGCTGTTTTTT

D: TRBD1
J: TRBJ2-2
size: few
length: 17
V: TRBV14
CDR3: CASSQTGTGQNTGELFF
DNA: TGTGCCAGCAGCCAAACCGGGACAGGCCAGAACACCGGGGAGCTGTTTTTT

D: TRBD1
J: TRBJ2-5
size: few
length: 15
V: TRBV20-1
CDR3: CSAWQGAPYQETQYF
DNA: TGCAGTGCTTGGCAGGGGGCCCCTTACCAAGAGACCCAGTACTTC

D: .
J: TRBJ2-2
size: .
length: 13
V: TRBV24-1
CDR3: CATSAGGSGELFF
DNA: TGTGCCACCAGTGCCGGAGGATCCGGGGAGCTGTTTTTT

D: TRBD2
J: TRBJ2-5
size: many
length: 16
V: TRBV12-3/TRBV12-4
CDR3: CASSSGTSGSGETQYF
DNA: TGTGCCAGCAGCTCCGGGACTAGCGGGAGTGGAGAGACCCAGTACTTC

D: TRBD1
J: TRBJ2-4
size: many
length: 12
V: TRBV20-1
CDR3: CSARDRENIQYF
DNA: TGCAGTGCCAGGGACAGGGAAAACATTCAGTACTTC

D: TRBD2
J: TRBJ2-1
size: few
length: 16
V: TRBV28
CDR3: CASSLGLGGARNEQFF
DNA: TGTGCCAGCAGTTTGGGGCTCGGGGGGGCCAGGAATGAGCAGTTCTTC

D: .
J: TRBJ1-6
size: few
length: 15
V: TRBV10-2
CDR3: CASGTQGPEHSPLHF
DNA: TGCGCCAGCGGAACTCAGGGTCCCGAACATTCACCCCTCCACTTT

D: TRBD2
J: TRBJ2-3
size: .
length: 15
V: TRBV3-1
CDR3: CASSPSGGSLDTQYF
DNA: TGTGCCAGCAGCCCCTCTGGCGGGAGTTTAGATACGCAGTATTTT

D: TRBD2
J: TRBJ2-2
size: many
length: 15
V: TRBV12-3/TRBV12-4
CDR3: CASIRLAGQIGELFF
DNA: TGTGCCAGCATAAGGCTAGCGGGGCAGATCGGGGAGCTGTTTTTT

D: .
J: TRBJ2-2
size: .
length: 13
V: TRBV24-1
CDR3: CATTDQNTGELFF
DNA: TGTGCCACCACCGACCAGAACACCGGGGAGCTGTTTTTT

D: TRBD2
J: TRBJ2-1
size: .
length: 15
V: TRBV20-1
CDR3: CSAVASGRLYNEQFF
DNA: TGCAGTGCGGTCGCTAGCGGGAGACTCTACAATGAGCAGTTCTTC

D: .
J: TRBJ1-6
size: .
length: 19
V: TRBV10-3
CDR3: CAISESIKPATATNSPLHF
DNA: TGTGCCATCAGTGAGTCGATCAAGCCAGCGACAGCAACCAATTCACCCCTCCACTTT

D: .
J: TRBJ1-5
size: many
length: 15
V: TRBV27
CDR3: CASSTLQGGNQPQHF
DNA: TGTGCCAGCAGTACCCTACAGGGAGGCAATCAGCCCCAGCATTTT